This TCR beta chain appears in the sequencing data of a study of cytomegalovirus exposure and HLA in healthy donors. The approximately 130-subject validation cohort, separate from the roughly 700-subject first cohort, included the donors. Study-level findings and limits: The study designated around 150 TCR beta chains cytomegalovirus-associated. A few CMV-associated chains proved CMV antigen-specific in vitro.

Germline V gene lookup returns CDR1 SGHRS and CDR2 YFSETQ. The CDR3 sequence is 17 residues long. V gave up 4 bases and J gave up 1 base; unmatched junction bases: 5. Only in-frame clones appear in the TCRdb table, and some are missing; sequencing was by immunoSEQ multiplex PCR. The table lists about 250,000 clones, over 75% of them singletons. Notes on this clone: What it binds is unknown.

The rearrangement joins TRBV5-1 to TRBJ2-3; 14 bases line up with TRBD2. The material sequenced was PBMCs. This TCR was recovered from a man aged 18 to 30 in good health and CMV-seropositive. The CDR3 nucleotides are TGCGCCAGCAGCCTGACTAGCGGGAGGGTTCGCACAGATACGCAGTATTTT. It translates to CASSLTSGRVRTDTQYF.